These 17 T cell receptor beta chains were sequenced from one sample in a study of blood T cell repertoires in COVID-19. Method: immunoSEQ multiplex PCR; TCRdb's copy keeps in-frame clones and lacks some. This table holds approximately 180,000 clones, 82% found once. The sequencing sample was made of PBMCs or T cells enriched from blood (not recorded which). The origin of the receptors is a woman aged 55-69 years with acute COVID-19.

The chain has TRBV7-9 and TRBJ1-2, with D perhaps matching TRBD1 (5 bases). The ends were cut back, 2 bases at V and 5 bases at J, with 9 bases in the middle. CDR3 size: 13 residues. CDR1 and CDR2 (germline): SEHNR, FQNEAQ (reference sequence). As DNA, the CDR3 is TGTGCCAGCAGCTTAAGCAGGGATTATGGCTACACCTTC. It codes for CASSLSRDYGYTF.

The chain combines TRBV3-1 (or the pseudogene TRBV3-2) with TRBJ2-7; D not resolved. Germline V gene data show CDR1 as LGHDT and CDR2 as YNNKEL (reference sequence). V was pared by 0 bases and J by 2 bases, with 8 bases between. The CDR3 is made up of 14 amino acids. The DNA for the CDR3 is TGTGCCAGCAGCCAAGATGGCCAAACCTACGAGCAGTACTTC. This translates into CASSQDGQTYEQYF.

The rearrangement uses TRBV3-1 (or the pseudogene TRBV3-2) and TRBJ2-3; 9 bases match TRBD2. The CDR3 extends over 19 amino acids. Losses at the gene ends were 0 bases for V and 0 bases for J; bases not matched to a gene: 10. Germline CDR1 and CDR2: LGHDT and YNNKEL (reference sequence). CDR3 sequence reads: CASSQDASGACTSTDTQYF. The CDR3 DNA is TGTGCCAGCAGCCAAGATGCTAGCGGGGCGTGTACTAGCACAGATACGCAGTATTTT.

The gene calls are TRBV28 and TRBJ2-1, with 11 bases aligning to TRBD2. Germline lookup yields CDR1 MDHEN and CDR2 SYDVKM. This CDR3 has 18 residues. V trimming: 6 bases; J trimming: 0 bases; junction bases outside the gene matches: 10. The CDR3 loop reads CASSPGTSGDISYNEQFF. DNA for the CDR3: TGTGCCAGCAGCCCCGGGACTAGCGGTGACATCTCCTACAATGAGCAGTTCTTC.

The chain carries TRBV7-2 and TRBJ1-2; perhaps TRBD1 as D (6 bases). CDR3 length: 13 residues. V dropped 5 bases and J dropped 5 bases, with 12 bases sitting between them. Germline lookup yields CDR1 SGHTA and CDR2 FQGNSA. The CDR3 coding sequence is TGTGCCAGCAGCAGGGACAAGACATATGGCTACACCTTC. Protein product: CASSRDKTYGYTF.

J is TRBJ1-6 and V is TRBV27; no clear D gene. CDR3 length: 14 amino acids. V was clipped by 6 bases and J by 10 bases, with 16 bases between them. CDR1 is MNHEY and CDR2 is SMNVEV in the germline V gene (reference sequence). The CDR3 nucleotides are TGTGCCAGCAGCTTTACAGTGGCAGACTCACCCCTCCACTTT. Its protein product is CASSFTVADSPLHF.

The chain has TRBV19 and TRBJ1-2, with D unresolved. This CDR3 is built from 11 residues. V was clipped by 10 bases and J by 7 bases, with 13 bases between them. CDR1 is LNHDA, CDR2 SQIVND, per germline (reference sequence). CDR3 sequence reads: CATPLGPGYTF. Here the CDR3 DNA reads TGTGCCACCCCGTTGGGCCCTGGCTACACCTTC.

The chain couples TRBV19 to TRBJ2-2; 7 nucleotides align to TRBD2. The CDR3 consists of 16 residues. Germline CDR1 and CDR2: LNHDA and SQIVND (reference sequence). V trimming: 5 bases; J trimming: 8 bases; junction bases outside the gene matches: 14. CDR3 DNA sequence: TGTGCCAGTAGTTCAAGCTGGGCGGGGGTTATTGGGGAGCTGTTTTTT. Translating gives CASSSSWAGVIGELFF.

This rearrangement joins TRBV11-2 to TRBJ2-1; 7 positions match TRBD1. There are 15 residues in the CDR3. V was clipped by 5 bases and J by 5 bases; unmatched bases: 9. Germline loops: CDR1 SGHAT, CDR2 FQNNGV. CDR3 sequence (DNA): TGTGCCAGCAGCCTCGACAGGGTTTCCGACAATGAGCAGTTCTTC. Its protein product is CASSLDRVSDNEQFF.

V gene TRBV11-2 combines with J gene TRBJ1-1; D is perhaps TRBD1 (5 bases). V lost 5 bases to trimming and J lost 10 bases, with 14 bases between them. CDR1 SGHAT and CDR2 FQNNGV come from the germline V gene. The CDR3 is made up of 12 amino acids. CDR3 DNA: TGTGCCAGCAGCGACAGCCCGGGGGGAGCTTTCTTT. Its protein product is CASSDSPGGAFF.

The J gene is TRBJ1-2, the V gene TRBV5-1, with 7 bases lining up with TRBD1. Trimming at V came to 0 bases and at J to 4 bases, leaving 0 bases not matched to a gene. Germline lookup yields CDR1 SGHRS and CDR2 YFSETQ. The CDR3 covers 13 residues. The CDR3 region has the DNA TGCGCCAGCAGCTTGGCAGGGGGCTATGGCTACACCTTC. The encoded protein is CASSLAGGYGYTF.

This clone was seen more than once but under ten times. V and J are TRBV30 and TRBJ2-3, with a tentative D call TRBD1 (6 bases). The length of the CDR3 is 15 residues. Trimming left V 6 bases short and J 6 bases short, with 22 bases between. The germline V gene encodes CDR1 GTSNPN and CDR2 SVGIG (reference sequence). Written as DNA, the CDR3 is TGTGCCTGTCAAACAGGGAGATCCGGCGGGGATACGCAGTATTTT. Translating gives CACQTGRSGGDTQYF.

The rearrangement uses TRBV24-1 and TRBJ2-1, with TRBD2 as a possible D gene (6 bases). Germline CDR1 is KGHDR and CDR2 is SFDVKD. The CDR3 is 17 amino acids. V lost 2 bases and J lost 0, with 13 bases in between. CDR3 protein: CATSDSSEGSSYNEQFF. In DNA, the CDR3 is TGTGCCACCAGTGATTCTAGCGAGGGTAGCTCCTACAATGAGCAGTTCTTC.

This rearrangement joins TRBV5-6 to TRBJ2-7; 14 bases match TRBD2. The CDR3 is 16 amino acids. J lost 5 bases, V lost 3 bases, and 7 bases had no gene match. Germline V gives CDR1 SGHDT, CDR2 YYEEEE. The CDR3 is CASSWGLAGDVHEQYF. In DNA, the CDR3 is TGTGCCAGCAGCTGGGGACTAGCGGGAGATGTTCACGAGCAGTACTTC. The full variable domain, in which reference TRBV5-6 and TRBJ2-7 provide the parts outside the CDR3, is DAGVTQSPTHLIKTRGQQVTLRCSPKSGHDTVSWYQQALGQGPQFIFQYYEEEERQRGNFPDRFSGHQFPNYSSELNVNALLLGDSALYLCASSWGLAGDVHEQYFGPGTRLTVT.

CDR3 nucleotide sequence: TGTGCCAGCAGAGGGGCACGCATCTCTGGAAACACCATATATTTT. It encodes CASRGARISGNTIYF. The V gene is TRBV9, the J gene TRBJ1-3; weak D call: TRBD1 (5 bases). Germline CDR1 SGDLS, CDR2 YYNGEE. There are 15 residues in the CDR3. V was clipped by 5 bases and J by 0 bases, with 12 bases between them.

This clone came up many times. This chain joins TRBV9 and TRBJ1-3; the match to TRBD1 covers 7 bases. Losses at the gene ends were 4 bases for V and 0 bases for J; bases not matched to a gene: 4. The CDR3 extends over 15 amino acids. Germline-derived CDR1 and CDR2 are SGDLS and YYNGEE. The CDR3 nucleotides read TGTGCCAGCAGCACACGGGACAGCTCTGGAAACACCATATATTTT. Protein: CASSTRDSSGNTIYF.

This sequence joins TRBV3-1 (or the pseudogene TRBV3-2) and TRBJ2-1; 10 bases match TRBD2. CDR3 length: 13 amino acids. Losses at the gene ends were 4 bases for V and 13 bases for J; bases not matched to a gene: 7. Per the germline V gene, CDR1 is LGHDT and CDR2 is YNNKEL (reference sequence). The CDR3, as DNA: TGTGCCAGCAGCCGCGGTAGCGGGGGGTCTCAGTTCTTC. Translation: CASSRGSGGSQFF.